This T cell receptor (beta chain) was sequenced for a study of blood T cell repertoires in COVID-19. For the study at large: There were acute and convalescent COVID-19 samples, and they came from the United States, Italy and Spain. Sources were T cells, B-cell-depleted T cells, or PBMCs; the material itself was cDNA or gDNA.

Participants' reported clinical history set cohort assignment. Cohort 3 recovery required two negative PCRs, clearance, or symptom resolution. Some clones are missing from TCRdb's copy, which holds only in-frame ones; the method was immunoSEQ multiplex PCR. The sample lists approximately 130,000 clones; about 88% were seen once. V was pared by 5 bases and J by 0 bases, with 23 bases between. The germline gives CDR1 SEHNR, CDR2 FQNEAQ (reference sequence). This CDR3 region has 18 residues. In its sample, this clone was seen a few times. The chain uses TRBV7-9 and TRBJ2-7; D unresolved. The sequence was obtained from a woman aged 50 to 60 who had recovered from COVID-19. What was sequenced was PBMCs or T cells enriched from blood (not recorded which). The CDR3 is CASSRARRPGASSYEQYF. The CDR3 DNA is TGTGCCAGCAGCCGTGCCAGACGTCCAGGTGCCAGCTCCTACGAGCAGTACTTC.